This TCR beta chain was found in a study of beta chain features in type 1 diabetes. V shed 0 bases and J shed 5 bases, with 15 bases lying between them. CDR3 length: 15 amino acids. CDR1 SGHRS and CDR2 YFSETQ come from the germline V gene. Expressed TCRB transcripts got sequenced, as all isolated RNA was reverse transcribed. Sequenced by immunoSEQ multiplex PCR; TCRdb stores in-frame clones only, minus some. The data hold 500,000 to 700,000 clones, with roughly a sixth observed a single time. This clonotype was obtained from a man aged 18 to 29 in good health. V usage is TRBV5-1 and J usage is TRBJ2-7, with D perhaps matching TRBD2 (5 bases). Material for sequencing was naive CD4+ T cells from blood. CDR3 loop: CASSLVTGIGDEQYF. DNA for the CDR3: TGCGCCAGCAGCTTGGTTACGGGGATAGGCGACGAGCAGTACTTC.